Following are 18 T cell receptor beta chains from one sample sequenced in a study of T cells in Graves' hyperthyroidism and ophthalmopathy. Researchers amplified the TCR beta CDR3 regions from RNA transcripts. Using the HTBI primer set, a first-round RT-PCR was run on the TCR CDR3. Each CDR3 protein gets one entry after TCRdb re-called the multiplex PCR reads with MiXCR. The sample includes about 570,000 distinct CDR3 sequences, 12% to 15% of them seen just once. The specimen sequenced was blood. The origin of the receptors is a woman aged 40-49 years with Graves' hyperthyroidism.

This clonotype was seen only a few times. CDR3 protein: CASSIAPSQPQHF. The CDR3 DNA reads as TGTGCCAGCAGCATTGCCCCCAGCCAGCCCCAGCATTTT. This chain uses TRBV9 with TRBJ1-5, with D unclear. V shed 4 bases and J shed 7 bases, with 12 bases lying between them. CDR1 is SGDLS, CDR2 YYNGEE, per germline. This CDR3 comprises 13 residues.

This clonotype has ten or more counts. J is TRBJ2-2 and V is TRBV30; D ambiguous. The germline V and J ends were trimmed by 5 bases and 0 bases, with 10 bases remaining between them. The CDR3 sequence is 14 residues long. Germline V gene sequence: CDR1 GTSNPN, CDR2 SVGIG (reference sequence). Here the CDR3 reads CAWRVAANTGELFF. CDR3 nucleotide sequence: TGTGCCTGGCGGGTCGCTGCGAACACCGGGGAGCTGTTTTTT.

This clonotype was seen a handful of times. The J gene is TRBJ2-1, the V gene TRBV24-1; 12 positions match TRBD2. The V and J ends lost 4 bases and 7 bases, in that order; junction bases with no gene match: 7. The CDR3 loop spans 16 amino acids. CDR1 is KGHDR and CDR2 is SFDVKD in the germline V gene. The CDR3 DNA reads TGTGCCACCAGTGAACGGACTAGCGGGACTCTAAATGAGCAGTTCTTC. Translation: CATSERTSGTLNEQFF.

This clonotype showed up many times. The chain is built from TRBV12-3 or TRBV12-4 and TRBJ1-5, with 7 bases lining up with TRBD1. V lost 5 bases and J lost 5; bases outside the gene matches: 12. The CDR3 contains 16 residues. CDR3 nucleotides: TGTGCCAGCAGTCTAGGGGCAGGGGGGATATATCAGCCCCAGCATTTT. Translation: CASSLGAGGIYQPQHF.

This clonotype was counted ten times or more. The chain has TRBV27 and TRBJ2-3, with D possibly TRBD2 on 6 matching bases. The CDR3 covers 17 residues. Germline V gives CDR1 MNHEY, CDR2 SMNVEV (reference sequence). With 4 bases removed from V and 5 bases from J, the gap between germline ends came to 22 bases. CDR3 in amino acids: CASSSQYTDYSKDTQYF. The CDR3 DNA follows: TGTGCCAGCAGTTCGCAATATACGGACTATAGTAAAGATACGCAGTATTTT.

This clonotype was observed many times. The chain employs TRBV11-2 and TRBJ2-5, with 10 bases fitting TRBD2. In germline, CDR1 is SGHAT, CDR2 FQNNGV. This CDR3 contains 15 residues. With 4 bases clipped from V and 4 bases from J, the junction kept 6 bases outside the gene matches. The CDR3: CASSSIAGGVETQYF. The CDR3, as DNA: TGTGCCAGCAGCTCTATAGCGGGAGGCGTAGAGACCCAGTACTTC.

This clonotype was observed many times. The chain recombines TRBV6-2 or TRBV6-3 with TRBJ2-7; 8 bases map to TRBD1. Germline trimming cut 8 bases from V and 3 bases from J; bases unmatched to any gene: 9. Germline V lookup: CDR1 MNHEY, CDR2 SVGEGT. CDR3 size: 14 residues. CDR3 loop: CASGPGGAFYEQYF. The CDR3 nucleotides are TGTGCCAGCGGACCAGGGGGCGCGTTCTACGAGCAGTACTTC.

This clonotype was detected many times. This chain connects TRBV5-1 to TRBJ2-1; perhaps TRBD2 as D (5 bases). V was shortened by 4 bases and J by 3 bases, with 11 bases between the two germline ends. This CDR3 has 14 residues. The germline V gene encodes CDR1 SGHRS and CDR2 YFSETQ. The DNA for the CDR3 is TGCGCCAGCAGCCCGGCGGGCAACTACAATGAGCAGTTCTTC. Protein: CASSPAGNYNEQFF.

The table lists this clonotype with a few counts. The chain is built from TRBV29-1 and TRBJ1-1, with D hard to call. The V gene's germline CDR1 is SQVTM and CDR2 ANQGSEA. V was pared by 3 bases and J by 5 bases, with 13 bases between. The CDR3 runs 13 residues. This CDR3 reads CSVEQRARTEAFF. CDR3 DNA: TGCAGCGTTGAGCAGCGGGCGAGGACTGAAGCTTTCTTT.

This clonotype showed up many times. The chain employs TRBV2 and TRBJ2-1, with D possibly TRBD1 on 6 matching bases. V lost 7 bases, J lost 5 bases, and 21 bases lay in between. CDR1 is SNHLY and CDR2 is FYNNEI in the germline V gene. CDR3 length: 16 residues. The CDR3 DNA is TGTGCCAGCATGGGGGCACTGGGACGGGGTGACAATGAGCAGTTCTTC. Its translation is CASMGALGRGDNEQFF. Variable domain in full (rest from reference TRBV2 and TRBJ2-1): EPEVTQTPSHQVTQMGQEVILRCVPISNHLYFYWYRQILGQKVEFLVSFYNNEISEKSEIFDDQFSVERPDGSNFTLKIRSTKLEDSAMYFCASMGALGRGDNEQFFGPGTRLTVL.

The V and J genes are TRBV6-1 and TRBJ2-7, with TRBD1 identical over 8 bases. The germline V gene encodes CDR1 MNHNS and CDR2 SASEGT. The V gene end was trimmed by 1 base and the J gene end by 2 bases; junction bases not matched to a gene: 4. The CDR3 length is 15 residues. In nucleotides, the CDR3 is TGTGCCAGCAGTGAAGAAGGGACAGGAGCCTACGAGCAGTACTTC. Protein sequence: CASSEEGTGAYEQYF.

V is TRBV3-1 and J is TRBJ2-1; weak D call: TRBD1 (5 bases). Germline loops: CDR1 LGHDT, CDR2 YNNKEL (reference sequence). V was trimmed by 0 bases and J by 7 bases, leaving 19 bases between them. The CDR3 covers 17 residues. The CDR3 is CASSQDRGRSFKNEQFF. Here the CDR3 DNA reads TGTGCCAGCAGCCAAGATAGGGGCCGGAGTTTTAAGAATGAGCAGTTCTTC.

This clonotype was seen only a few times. The CDR3 bases are TGTGCCAGCAGTGAATTAAGAAGCGGACCGTCCTACGAGCAGTACTTC. Protein: CASSELRSGPSYEQYF. This chain links TRBV6-1 with TRBJ2-7; D is perhaps TRBD2 (5 bases). The germline CDR1 and CDR2 sequences are MNHNS and SASEGT. This CDR3 is 16 amino acids long. Trimming pared 2 bases from V and 1 base from J, leaving 15 bases between.

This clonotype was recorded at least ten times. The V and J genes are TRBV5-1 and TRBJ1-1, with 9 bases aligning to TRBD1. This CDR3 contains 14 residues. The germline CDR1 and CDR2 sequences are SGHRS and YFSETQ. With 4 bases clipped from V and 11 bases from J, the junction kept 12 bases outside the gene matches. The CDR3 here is CASSEDRGPTKAFF. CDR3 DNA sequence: TGCGCCAGCAGCGAGGACAGGGGCCCCACCAAGGCTTTCTTT.

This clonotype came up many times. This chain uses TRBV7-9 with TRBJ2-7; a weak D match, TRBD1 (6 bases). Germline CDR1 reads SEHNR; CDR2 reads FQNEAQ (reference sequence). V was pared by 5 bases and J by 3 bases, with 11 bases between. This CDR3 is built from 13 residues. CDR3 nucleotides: TGTGCCAGCAGCCCACGGGACAACTACGAGCAGTACTTC. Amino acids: CASSPRDNYEQYF.

CDR3 region: CASSATPPGAGELFF. CDR3 nucleotides: TGTGCCAGCAGTGCGACTCCCCCAGGCGCCGGGGAGCTGTTTTTT. This chain uses TRBV12-3 or TRBV12-4 with TRBJ2-2; D ambiguous. Trimming took 5 bases from V and 6 from J, leaving 16 bases between them. The CDR3 sequence is 15 residues long.

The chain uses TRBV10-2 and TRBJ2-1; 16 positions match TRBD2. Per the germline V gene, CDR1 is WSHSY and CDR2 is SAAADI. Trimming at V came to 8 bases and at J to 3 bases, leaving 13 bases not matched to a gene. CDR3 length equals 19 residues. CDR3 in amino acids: CASESPGLAGGPFYNEQFF. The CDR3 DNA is TGCGCCAGCGAATCCCCGGGACTAGCGGGAGGGCCCTTCTACAATGAGCAGTTCTTC.

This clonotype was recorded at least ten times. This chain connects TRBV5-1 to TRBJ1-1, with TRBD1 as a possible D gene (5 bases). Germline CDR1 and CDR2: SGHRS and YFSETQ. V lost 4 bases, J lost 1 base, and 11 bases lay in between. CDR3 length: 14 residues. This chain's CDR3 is CASSAQDKNTEAFF. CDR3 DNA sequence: TGCGCCAGCAGCGCACAGGATAAGAACACTGAAGCTTTCTTT.